A single sample gave rise to the 5 T cell receptor beta chains below, sequenced in a study of OX40 agonist ivuxolimab in advanced cancers. The data were produced by immunoSEQ multiplex PCR, yet TCRdb's version contains in-frame clones alone and is incomplete. Of 55,000 to 75,000 clones detected, approximately 87% appear once; the ten largest clones hold 0.37%. The source material was CD4+ or CD8+ T cells sorted from blood, sampled in a trial of the OX40 agonist ivuxolimab. These receptors were obtained from an adult with an advanced solid tumor such as melanoma, head and neck, liver or kidney cancer.

V is TRBV7-9 and J is TRBJ1-1, with 8 nucleotides matching TRBD1. Trimming removed 5 bases from V and 1 base from J; junction bases left unmatched: 6. The CDR3 extends over 15 amino acids. From germline, CDR1 is SEHNR and CDR2 FQNEAQ (reference sequence). The CDR3 is CASSQTGEGNTEAFF. CDR3 coding DNA: TGTGCCAGCAGCCAGACAGGGGAAGGGAACACTGAAGCTTTCTTT.

This clone was detected a few times. The chain links TRBV7-2 to TRBJ1-5; D is ambiguous. Trimming removed 2 bases at V and 2 bases at J, with 7 bases between. Germline V gene lookup returns CDR1 SGHTA and CDR2 FQGNSA. The CDR3 loop spans 14 amino acids. The CDR3 DNA follows: TGTGCCAGCAGCTTATCCGGGGGCAATCAGCCCCAGCATTTT. As protein: CASSLSGGNQPQHF.

The table lists this clone with a few counts. CDR3: CASQTTGQETQYF. The CDR3 bases are TGTGCCAGCCAGACGACAGGTCAAGAGACCCAGTACTTC. V is TRBV2 and J is TRBJ2-5; TRBD1 is a possible D gene (6 bases). CDR3 length: 13 amino acids. V dropped 8 bases and J dropped 2 bases, with 12 bases sitting between them. Germline V CDR1 and CDR2: SNHLY, FYNNEI. Full variable domain (rest looked up from reference TRBV2 and TRBJ2-5): EPEVTQTPSHQVTQMGQEVILRCVPISNHLYFYWYRQILGQKVEFLVSFYNNEISEKSEIFDDQFSVERPDGSNFTLKIRSTKLEDSAMYFCASQTTGQETQYFGPGTRLLVL.

For this clone: The sample has other DNA sequences that encode this CDR3 too. The J gene is TRBJ2-2, the V gene TRBV30, with TRBD2 matching over 10 bases. The CDR3 has 15 residues. The V gene end was trimmed by 1 base and the J gene end by 6 bases; junction bases not matched to a gene: 5. The germline V gene encodes CDR1 GTSNPN and CDR2 SVGIG (reference sequence). The CDR3 loop is CAWSGGLAGAGELFF. As DNA, the CDR3 is TGTGCCTGGAGTGGGGGGCTAGCGGGAGCCGGGGAGCTGTTTTTT. The complete variable domain, with remaining parts taken from reference TRBV30 and TRBJ2-2, reads SQTIHQWPATLVQPVGSPLSLECTVEGTSNPNLYWYRQAAGRGLQLLFYSVGIGQISSEVPQNLSASRPQDRQFILSSKKLLLSDSGFYLCAWSGGLAGAGELFFGEGSRLTVL.

This rearrangement joins TRBV5-6 to TRBJ1-5, with unresolved D. The CDR3 totals 15 residues. Germline V gives CDR1 SGHDT, CDR2 YYEEEE. V lost 4 bases to trimming and J lost 0 bases, with 11 bases between them. This CDR3 reads CASSPGWGSNQPQHF. The CDR3 DNA sequence: TGTGCCAGCAGCCCTGGATGGGGTAGCAATCAGCCCCAGCATTTT.